This T cell receptor (beta chain) originates from a study of vaccination and CD4 T cells after COVID-19. On this clonotype: Its cognate antigen is unknown.

Treatment meaning: approximately nine-day PBMC culture with coronavirus spike peptide pools or control peptides (ViraFEST assay). The Oncomine TCR Beta short-read assay sequenced DNA from cultured CD4+ T cells. TCRdb reprocessed the PCR reads with MiXCR, giving one entry per CDR3 protein. The sample yields approximately 25,000 distinct CDR3 sequences, around two thirds seen once. Germline CDR1 reads LNHDA; CDR2 reads SQIVND (reference sequence). This CDR3 spans 13 amino acids. V lost 3 bases to trimming and J lost 4 bases, with 9 bases between them. The sample consisted of CD4+ T cells from blood, cultured in vitro. The rearrangement links TRBV19 to TRBJ2-5; no definite D call. This TCR was recovered from a human donor who had recovered from COVID-19. The CDR3 DNA follows: TGTGCCAGTAGTATCTTCATGGGAGAGACCCAGTACTTC. This sequence encodes CASSIFMGETQYF. Together with reference TRBV19 and TRBJ2-5, the CDR3 gives the full variable domain: DGGITQSPKYLFRKEGQNVTLSCEQNLNHDAMYWYRQDPGQGLRLIYYSQIVNDFQKGDIAEGYSVSREKKESFPLTVTSAQKNPTAFYLCASSIFMGETQYFGPGTRLLVL.